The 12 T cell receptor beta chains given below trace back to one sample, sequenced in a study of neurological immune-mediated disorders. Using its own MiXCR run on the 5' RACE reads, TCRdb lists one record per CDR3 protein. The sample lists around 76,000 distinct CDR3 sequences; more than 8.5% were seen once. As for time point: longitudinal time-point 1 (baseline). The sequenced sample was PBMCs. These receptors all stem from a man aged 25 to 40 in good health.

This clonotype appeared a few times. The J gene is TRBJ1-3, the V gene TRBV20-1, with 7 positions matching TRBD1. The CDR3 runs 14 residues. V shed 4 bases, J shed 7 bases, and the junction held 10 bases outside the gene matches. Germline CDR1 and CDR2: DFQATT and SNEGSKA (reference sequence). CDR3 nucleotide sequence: TGCAGTGCTACTCGGGACAGAGAGGGCAACACCATATATTTT. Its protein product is CSATRDREGNTIYF.

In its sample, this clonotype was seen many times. The CDR3 loop reads CSARDPAGVLDTQYF. CDR3 nucleotide sequence: TGCAGTGCTAGAGATCCAGCGGGAGTATTAGATACGCAGTATTTT. The chain links TRBV20-1 to TRBJ2-3, with TRBD2 matching 8 bases. The CDR3 spans 15 residues. Germline V gene data show CDR1 as DFQATT and CDR2 as SNEGSKA (reference sequence). V lost 0 bases, J lost 5 bases, and 7 bases stayed unmatched.

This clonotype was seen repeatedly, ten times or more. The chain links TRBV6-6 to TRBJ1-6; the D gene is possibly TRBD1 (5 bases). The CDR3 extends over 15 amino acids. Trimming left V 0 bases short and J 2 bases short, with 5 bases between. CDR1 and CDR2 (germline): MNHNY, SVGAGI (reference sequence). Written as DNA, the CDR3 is TGTGCCAGCAGTTACTCGGACACCTATAATTCACCCCTCCACTTT. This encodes CASSYSDTYNSPLHF.

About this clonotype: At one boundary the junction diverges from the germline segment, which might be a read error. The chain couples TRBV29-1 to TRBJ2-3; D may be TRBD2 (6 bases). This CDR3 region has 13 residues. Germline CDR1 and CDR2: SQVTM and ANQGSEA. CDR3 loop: CSVAPTSTDTQYF. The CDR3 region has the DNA TGCAGCGTTGCCCCCACTAGCACAGATACGCAATATTTT.

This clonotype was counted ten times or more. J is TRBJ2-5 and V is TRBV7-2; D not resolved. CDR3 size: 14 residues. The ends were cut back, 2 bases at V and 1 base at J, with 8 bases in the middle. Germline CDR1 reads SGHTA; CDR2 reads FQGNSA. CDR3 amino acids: CASSLLGSQETQYF. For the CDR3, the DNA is TGTGCCAGCAGCTTACTCGGGTCCCAAGAGACCCAGTACTTC.

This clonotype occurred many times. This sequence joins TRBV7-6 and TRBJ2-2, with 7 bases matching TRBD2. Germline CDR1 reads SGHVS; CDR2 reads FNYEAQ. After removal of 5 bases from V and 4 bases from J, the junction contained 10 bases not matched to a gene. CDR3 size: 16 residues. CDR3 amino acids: CASSLPTAGITGELFF. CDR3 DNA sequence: TGTGCCAGCAGCCTCCCAACAGCGGGAATCACCGGGGAGCTGTTTTTT.

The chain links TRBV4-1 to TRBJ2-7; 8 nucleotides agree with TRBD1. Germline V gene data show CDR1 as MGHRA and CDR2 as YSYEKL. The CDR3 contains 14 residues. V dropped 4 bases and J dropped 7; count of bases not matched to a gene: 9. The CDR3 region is CASSPRTGWWEQYF. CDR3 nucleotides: TGCGCCAGCAGCCCCCGGACAGGGTGGTGGGAGCAGTACTTC.

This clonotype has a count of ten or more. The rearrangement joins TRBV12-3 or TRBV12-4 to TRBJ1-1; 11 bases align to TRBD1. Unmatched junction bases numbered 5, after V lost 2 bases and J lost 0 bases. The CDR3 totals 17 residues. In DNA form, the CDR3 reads TGTGCCAGCAGTTTAAGCGGACAGGGGGCACTGAACACTGAAGCTTTCTTT. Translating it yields CASSLSGQGALNTEAFF.

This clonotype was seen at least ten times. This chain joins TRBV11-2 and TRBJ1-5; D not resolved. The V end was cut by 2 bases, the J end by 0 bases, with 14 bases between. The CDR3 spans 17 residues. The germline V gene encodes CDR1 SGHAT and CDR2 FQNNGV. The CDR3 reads CASSLSSELYSNQPQHF. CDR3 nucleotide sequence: TGTGCCAGCAGCTTAAGCTCGGAGCTGTATAGCAATCAGCCCCAGCATTTT.

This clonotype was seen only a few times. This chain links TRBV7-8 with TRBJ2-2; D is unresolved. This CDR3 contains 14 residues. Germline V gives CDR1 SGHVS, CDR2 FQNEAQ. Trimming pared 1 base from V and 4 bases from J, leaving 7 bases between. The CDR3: CASSLEAITGELFF. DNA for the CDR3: TGTGCCAGCAGCTTAGAGGCAATCACCGGGGAGCTGTTTTTT.

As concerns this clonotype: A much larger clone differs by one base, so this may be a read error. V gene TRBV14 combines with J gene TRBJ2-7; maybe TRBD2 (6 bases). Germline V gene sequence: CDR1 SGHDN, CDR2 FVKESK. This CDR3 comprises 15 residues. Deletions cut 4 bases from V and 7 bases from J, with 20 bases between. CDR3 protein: CASSRPGLGCGEQYF. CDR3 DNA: TGTGCCAGCAGCCGACCGGGACTTGGGTGTGGAGAGCAGTACTTC.

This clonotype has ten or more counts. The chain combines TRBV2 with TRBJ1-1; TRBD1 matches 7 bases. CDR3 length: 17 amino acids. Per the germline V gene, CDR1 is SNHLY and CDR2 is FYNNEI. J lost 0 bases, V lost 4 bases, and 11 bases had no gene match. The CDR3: CASSAPRQGQMNTEAFF. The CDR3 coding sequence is TGTGCCAGCAGTGCGCCTCGACAGGGCCAGATGAACACTGAAGCTTTCTTT.